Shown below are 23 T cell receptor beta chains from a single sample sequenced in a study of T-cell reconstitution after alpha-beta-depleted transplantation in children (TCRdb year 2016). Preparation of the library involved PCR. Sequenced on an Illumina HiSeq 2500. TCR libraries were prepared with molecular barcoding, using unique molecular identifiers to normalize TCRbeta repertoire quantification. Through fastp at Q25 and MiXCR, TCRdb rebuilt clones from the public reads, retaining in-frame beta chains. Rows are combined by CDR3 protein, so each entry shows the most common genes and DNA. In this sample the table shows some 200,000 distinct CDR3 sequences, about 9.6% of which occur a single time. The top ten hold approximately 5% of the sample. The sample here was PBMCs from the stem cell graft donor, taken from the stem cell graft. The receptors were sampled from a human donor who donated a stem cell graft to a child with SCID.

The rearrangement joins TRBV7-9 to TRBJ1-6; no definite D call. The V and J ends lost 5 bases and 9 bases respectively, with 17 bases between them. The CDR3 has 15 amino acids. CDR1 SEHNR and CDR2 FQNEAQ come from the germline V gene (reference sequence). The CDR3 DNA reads TGTGCCAGCAGCCTGGTCGGAAGCGGGAGTTCACCCCTCCACTTT. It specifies CASSLVGSGSSPLHF.

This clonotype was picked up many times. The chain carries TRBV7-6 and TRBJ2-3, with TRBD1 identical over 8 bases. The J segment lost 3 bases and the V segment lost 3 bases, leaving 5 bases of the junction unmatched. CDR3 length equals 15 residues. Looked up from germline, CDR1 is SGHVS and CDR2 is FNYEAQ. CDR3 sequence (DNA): TGTGCCAGCAGCTTTCAGGGGGCCATGACAGATACGCAGTATTTT. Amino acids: CASSFQGAMTDTQYF.

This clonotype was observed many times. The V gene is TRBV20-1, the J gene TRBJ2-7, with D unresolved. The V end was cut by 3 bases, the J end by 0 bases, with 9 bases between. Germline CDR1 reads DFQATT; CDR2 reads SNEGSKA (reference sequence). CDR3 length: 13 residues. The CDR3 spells CSARPRSSYEQYF. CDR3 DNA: TGCAGTGCTAGGCCCAGGAGCTCCTACGAGCAGTACTTC.

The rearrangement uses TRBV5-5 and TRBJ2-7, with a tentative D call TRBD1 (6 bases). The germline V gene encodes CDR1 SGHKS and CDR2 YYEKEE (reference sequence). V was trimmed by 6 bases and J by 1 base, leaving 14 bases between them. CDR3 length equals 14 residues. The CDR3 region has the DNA TGTGCCAGCAACCCGTTGGGACAATCCTACGAGCAGTACTTC. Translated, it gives CASNPLGQSYEQYF.

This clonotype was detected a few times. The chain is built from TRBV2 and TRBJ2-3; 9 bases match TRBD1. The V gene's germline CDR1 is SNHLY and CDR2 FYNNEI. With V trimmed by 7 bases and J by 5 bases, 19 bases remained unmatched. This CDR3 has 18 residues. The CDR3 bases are TGTGCCAGCACCTACCCCTACCGGGACAGGGAGAAAGGAGATACGCAGTATTTT. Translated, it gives CASTYPYRDREKGDTQYF.

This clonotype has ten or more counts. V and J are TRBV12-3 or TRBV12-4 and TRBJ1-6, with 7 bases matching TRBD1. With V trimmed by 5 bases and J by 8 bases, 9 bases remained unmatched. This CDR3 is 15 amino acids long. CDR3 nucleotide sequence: TGTGCCAGCAGTCCCGCGCCGACAGGGTATTCACCCCTCCACTTT. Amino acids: CASSPAPTGYSPLHF.

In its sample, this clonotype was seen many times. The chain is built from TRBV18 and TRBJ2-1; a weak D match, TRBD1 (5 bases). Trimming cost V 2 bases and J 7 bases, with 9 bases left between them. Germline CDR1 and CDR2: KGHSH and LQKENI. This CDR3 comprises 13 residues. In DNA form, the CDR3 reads TGTGCCAGCTCACCAATAAAGGGGAATGAGCAGTTCTTC. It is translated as CASSPIKGNEQFF.

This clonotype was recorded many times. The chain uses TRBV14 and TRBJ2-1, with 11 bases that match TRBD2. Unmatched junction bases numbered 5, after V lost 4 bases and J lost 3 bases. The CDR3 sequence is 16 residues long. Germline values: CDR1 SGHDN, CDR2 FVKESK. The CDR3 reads CASSPLGTSGYNEQFF. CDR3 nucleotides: TGTGCCAGCAGCCCACTCGGGACTAGCGGCTACAATGAGCAGTTCTTC.

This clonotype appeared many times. The CDR3 region has the DNA TGTGCCAGCAGCCAAGATCTTGAGGGACTAGCGGGGGGATTTTCTAGCACAGATACGCAGTATTTT. It translates to CASSQDLEGLAGGFSSTDTQYF. V is TRBV3-1 and J is TRBJ2-3, with 15 bases lining up with TRBD2. This CDR3 comprises 22 residues. Germline values: CDR1 LGHDT, CDR2 YNNKEL (reference sequence). V shed 0 bases and J 0 bases; nucleotides not matched to a gene: 13.

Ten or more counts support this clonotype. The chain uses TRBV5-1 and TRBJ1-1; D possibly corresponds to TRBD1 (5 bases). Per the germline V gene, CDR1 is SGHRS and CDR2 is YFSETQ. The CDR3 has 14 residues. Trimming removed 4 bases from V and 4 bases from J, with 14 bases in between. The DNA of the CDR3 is TGCGCCAGCAGCCCCGGGACCCCCCTCACTGAAGCTTTCTTT. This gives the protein CASSPGTPLTEAFF.

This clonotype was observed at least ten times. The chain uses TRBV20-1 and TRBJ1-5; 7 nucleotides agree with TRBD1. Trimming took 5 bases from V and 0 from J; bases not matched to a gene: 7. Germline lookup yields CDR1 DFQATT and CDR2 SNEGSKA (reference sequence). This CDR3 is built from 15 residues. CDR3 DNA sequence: TGCAGTGCTGAGAAGACAGGGTATAGCAATCAGCCCCAGCATTTT. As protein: CSAEKTGYSNQPQHF.

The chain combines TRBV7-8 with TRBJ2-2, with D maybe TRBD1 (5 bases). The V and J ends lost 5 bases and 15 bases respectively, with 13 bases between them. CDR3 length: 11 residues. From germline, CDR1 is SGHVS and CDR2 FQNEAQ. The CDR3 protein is CASSGSTVLFF. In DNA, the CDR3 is TGTGCCAGCAGCGGATCGACAGTGTTGTTTTTT. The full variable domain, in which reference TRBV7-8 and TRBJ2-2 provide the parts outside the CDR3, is GAGVSQSPRYKVAKRGQDVALRCDPISGHVSLFWYQQALGQGPEFLTYFQNEAQLDKSGLPSDRFFAERPEGSVSTLKIQRTQQEDSAVYLCASSGSTVLFFGEGSRLTVL.

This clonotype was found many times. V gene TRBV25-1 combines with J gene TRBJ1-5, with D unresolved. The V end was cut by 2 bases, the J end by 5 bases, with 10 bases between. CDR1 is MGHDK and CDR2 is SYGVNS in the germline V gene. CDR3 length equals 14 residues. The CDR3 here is CASSETHGDQPQHF. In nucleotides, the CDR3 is TGTGCCAGCAGTGAAACGCATGGCGATCAGCCCCAGCATTTT.

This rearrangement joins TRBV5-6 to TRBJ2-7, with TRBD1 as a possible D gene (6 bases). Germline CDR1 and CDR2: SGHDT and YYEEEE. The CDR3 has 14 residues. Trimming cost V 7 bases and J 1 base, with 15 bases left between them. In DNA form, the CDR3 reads TGTGCCAGCGAGCACAGGGTCGGTTCCTACGAGCAGTACTTC. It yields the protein CASEHRVGSYEQYF.

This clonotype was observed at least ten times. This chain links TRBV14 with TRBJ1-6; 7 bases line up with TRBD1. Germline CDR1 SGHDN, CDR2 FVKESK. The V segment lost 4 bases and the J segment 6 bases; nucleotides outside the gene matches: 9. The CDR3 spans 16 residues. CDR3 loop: CASSRQGRFFNSPLHF. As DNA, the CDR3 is TGTGCCAGCAGCCGACAGGGACGATTCTTTAATTCACCCCTCCACTTT.

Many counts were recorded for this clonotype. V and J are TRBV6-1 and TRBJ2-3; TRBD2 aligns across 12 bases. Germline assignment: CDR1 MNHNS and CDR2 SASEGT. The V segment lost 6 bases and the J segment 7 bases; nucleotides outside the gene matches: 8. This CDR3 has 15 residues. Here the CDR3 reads CASSLAGGPRNTQYF. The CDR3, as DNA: TGTGCCAGCAGCCTAGCGGGGGGGCCGCGAAATACGCAGTATTTT.

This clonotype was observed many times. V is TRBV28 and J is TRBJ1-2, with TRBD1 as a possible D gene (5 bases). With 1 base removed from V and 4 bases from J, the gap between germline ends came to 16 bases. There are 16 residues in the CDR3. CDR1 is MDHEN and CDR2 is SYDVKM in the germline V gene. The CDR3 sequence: CASSLSYRSLPYGYTF. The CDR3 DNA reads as TGTGCCAGCAGTTTATCATACAGGAGCCTTCCCTATGGCTACACCTTC.

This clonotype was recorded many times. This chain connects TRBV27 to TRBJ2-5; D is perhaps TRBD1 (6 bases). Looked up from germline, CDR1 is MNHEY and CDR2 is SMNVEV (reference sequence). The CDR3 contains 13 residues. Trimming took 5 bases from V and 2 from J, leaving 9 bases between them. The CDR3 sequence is CASSLDRQETQYF. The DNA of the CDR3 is TGTGCCAGCAGTCTGGACAGACAAGAGACCCAGTACTTC.

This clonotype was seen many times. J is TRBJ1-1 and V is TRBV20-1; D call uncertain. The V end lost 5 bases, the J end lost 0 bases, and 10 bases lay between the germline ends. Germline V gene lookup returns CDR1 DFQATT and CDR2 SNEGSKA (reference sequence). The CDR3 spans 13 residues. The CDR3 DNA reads TGCAGTGCTTTCCACTTAGTGAACACTGAAGCTTTCTTT. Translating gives CSAFHLVNTEAFF.

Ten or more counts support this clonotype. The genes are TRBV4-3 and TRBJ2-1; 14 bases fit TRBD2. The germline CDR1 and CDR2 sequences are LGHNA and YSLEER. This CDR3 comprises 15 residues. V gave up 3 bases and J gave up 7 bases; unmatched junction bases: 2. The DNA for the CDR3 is TGCGCCAGCAGCCAGAGGACTAGCGGGGGGAATGAGCAGTTCTTC. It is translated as CASSQRTSGGNEQFF.

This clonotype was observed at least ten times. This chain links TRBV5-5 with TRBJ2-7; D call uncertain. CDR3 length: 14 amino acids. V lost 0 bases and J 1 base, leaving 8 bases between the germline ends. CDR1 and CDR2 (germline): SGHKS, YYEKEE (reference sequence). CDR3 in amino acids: CASSLESRSYEQYF. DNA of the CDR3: TGTGCCAGCAGCTTGGAGTCAAGATCCTACGAGCAGTACTTC.

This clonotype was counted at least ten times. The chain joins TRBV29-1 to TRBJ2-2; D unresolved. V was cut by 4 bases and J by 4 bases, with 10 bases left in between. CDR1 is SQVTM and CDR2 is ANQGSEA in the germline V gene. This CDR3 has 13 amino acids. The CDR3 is CSVVFRSTGELFF. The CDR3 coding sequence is TGCAGCGTTGTTTTCAGGAGCACCGGGGAGCTGTTTTTT.

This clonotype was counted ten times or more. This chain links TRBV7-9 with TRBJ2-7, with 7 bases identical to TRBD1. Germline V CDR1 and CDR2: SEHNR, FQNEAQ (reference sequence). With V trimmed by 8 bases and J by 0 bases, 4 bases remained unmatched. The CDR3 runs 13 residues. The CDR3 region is CASLDRSSYEQYF. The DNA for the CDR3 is TGTGCCAGCCTGGACAGGAGCTCCTACGAGCAGTACTTC.